This TCR beta chain appears in the sequencing data of a study of shared clonotypes between healthy human individuals. This table comes from immunoSEQ multiplex PCR, and its TCRdb copy is limited to in-frame clones, with some not included. The sample includes under 600,000 clones, 95% to 98% of them seen just once. CD45RO-negative, CCR7-positively selected cells formed the naive CD8 fraction, excluding terminally differentiated effector memory CD45RA+ cells. The sequenced sample consisted of naive CD8+ T cells sorted from blood. The origin of this receptor is a young man in good health.

The CDR3, as DNA: TGTGCCAGCAGCTTAGCGGTGGTGAGGGTTTCGAACACTGAAGCTTTCTTT. Translating gives CASSLAVVRVSNTEAFF. This chain links TRBV11-2 with TRBJ1-1; D remains ambiguous. V was trimmed by 1 base and J by 1 base, leaving 16 bases between them. The CDR3 totals 17 residues. Germline CDR1 is SGHAT and CDR2 is FQNNGV. Based on the CDR3 plus reference TRBV11-2 and TRBJ1-1, the full variable domain is EAGVAQSPRYKIIEKRQSVAFWCNPISGHATLYWYQQILGQGPKLLIQFQNNGVVDDSQLPKDRFSAERLKGVDSTLKIQPAKLEDSAVYLCASSLAVVRVSNTEAFFGQGTRLTVV.